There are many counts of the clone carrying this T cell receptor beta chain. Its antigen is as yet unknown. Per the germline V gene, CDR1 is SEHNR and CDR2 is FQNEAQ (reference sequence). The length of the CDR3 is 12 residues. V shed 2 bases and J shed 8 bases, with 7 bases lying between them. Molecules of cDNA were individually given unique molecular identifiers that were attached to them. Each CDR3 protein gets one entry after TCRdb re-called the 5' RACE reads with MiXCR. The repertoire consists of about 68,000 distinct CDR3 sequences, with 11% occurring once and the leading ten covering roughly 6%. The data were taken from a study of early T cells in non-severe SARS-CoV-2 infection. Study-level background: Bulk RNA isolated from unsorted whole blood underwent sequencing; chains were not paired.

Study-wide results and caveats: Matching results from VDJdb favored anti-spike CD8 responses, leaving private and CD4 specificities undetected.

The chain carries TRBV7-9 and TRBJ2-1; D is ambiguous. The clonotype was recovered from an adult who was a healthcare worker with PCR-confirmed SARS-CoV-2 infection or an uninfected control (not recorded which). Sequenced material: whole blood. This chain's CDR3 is CASSLFKDEQFF. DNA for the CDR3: TGTGCCAGCAGCTTATTTAAGGATGAGCAGTTCTTC.